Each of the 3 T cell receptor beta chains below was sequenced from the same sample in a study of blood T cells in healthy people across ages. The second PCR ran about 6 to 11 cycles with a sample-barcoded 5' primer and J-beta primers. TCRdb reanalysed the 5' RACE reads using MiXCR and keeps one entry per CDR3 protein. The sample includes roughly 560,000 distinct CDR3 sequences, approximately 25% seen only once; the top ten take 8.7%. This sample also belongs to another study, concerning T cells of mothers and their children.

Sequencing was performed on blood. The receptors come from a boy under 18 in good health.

CDR3 sequence (DNA): TGCAGGTCGGGTGTAGCGCGAGTCAATGAGCAGTTCTTC. Its protein is CRSGVARVNEQFF. The chain has TRBV20-1 and TRBJ2-1; possible D gene TRBD2, 5 bases. Germline values: CDR1 DFQATT, CDR2 SNEGSKA (reference sequence). The CDR3 runs 13 residues.

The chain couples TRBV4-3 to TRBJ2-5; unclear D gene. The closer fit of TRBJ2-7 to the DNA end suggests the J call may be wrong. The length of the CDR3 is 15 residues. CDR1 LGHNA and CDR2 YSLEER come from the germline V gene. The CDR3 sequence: CASSQGATYAYEQYF. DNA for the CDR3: TGCGCCAGCAGCCAAGGGGCGACCTATGCCTACGAGCAGTACTTC.

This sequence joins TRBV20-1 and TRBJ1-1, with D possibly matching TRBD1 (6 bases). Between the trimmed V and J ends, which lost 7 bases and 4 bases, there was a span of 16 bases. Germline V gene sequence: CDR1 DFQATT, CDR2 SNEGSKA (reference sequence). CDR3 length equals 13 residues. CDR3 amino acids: CSGESQGSTEAFF. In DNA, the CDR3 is TGCAGTGGGGAATCACAGGGAAGCACTGAAGCTTTCTTT.